Many counts were recorded for the clone carrying this T cell receptor beta chain. Antigen: not known. This specimen comes from a study of CD8+CD57+ T cells in acquired aplastic anemia. Study in general: Quantities of DNA derived from sorted CD4+ and CD8+ cells averaged roughly 3 ug. Study-wide results and caveats: Patients and controls had in common some 30 CD8+ CDR3 sequences.

Template material for TCR beta VDJ and CDR3 profiling consisted of genomic DNA. From the reads, TCRdb called clonotypes with MiXCR, one entry per CDR3 protein. The table lists around 160,000 distinct CDR3 sequences, roughly 48% of them singletons, with roughly 3.1% in the top ten. Patients included in sequencing had previously demonstrated CD8+CD57+ cell expansion by flow cytometry. The patients all had a severe acquired aplastic anemia diagnosis. Blood samples were obtained from patients who had received no prior therapy. Trimming stripped 1 base from V and 1 base from J, with 5 bases between. The germline CDR1 and CDR2 sequences are SGDLS and YYNGEE. There are 13 residues in the CDR3.

The clonotype originates from a human donor with aplastic anemia. What was sequenced was sorted CD4+, CD8+, or CD8+CD57+ T cells (not recorded which) from PBMCs. The chain combines TRBV9 with TRBJ1-1; no firm D call. DNA of the CDR3: TGTGCCAGCAGCGTAAGAGGGAACACTGAAGCTTTCTTT. It translates to CASSVRGNTEAFF.